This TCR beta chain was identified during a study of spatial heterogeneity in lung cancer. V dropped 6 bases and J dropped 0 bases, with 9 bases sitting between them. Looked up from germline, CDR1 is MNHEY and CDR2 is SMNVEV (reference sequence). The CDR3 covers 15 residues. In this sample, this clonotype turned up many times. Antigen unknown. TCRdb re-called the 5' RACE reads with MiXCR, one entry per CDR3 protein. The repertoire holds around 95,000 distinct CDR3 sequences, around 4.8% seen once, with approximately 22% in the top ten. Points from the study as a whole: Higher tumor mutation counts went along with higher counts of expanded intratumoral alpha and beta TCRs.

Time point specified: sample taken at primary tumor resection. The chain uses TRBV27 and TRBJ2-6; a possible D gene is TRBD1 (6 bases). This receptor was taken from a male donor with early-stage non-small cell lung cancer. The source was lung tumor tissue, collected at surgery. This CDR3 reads CASSHRDSGANVLTF. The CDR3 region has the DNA TGTGCCAGCAGCCACAGGGACTCTGGGGCCAACGTCCTGACTTTC.